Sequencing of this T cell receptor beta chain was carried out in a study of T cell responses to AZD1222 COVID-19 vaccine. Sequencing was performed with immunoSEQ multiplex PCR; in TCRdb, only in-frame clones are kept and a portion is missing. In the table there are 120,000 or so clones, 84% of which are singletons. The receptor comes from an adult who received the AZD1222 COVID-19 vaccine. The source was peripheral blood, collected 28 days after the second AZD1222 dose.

The CDR3 protein is CASSYDTGTDTQYF. In DNA, the CDR3 is TGTGCCAGCAGTTATGACACAGGCACAGATACGCAGTATTTT. V and J are TRBV27 and TRBJ2-3; D remains ambiguous. Germline CDR1 is MNHEY and CDR2 is SMNVEV (reference sequence). Trimming stripped 4 bases from V and 1 base from J, with 9 bases between. The CDR3 runs to 14 residues.